The 20 T cell receptor beta chains listed next were all sequenced from one sample in a study of T-cell memory formation after mild COVID-19. TCRdb called the 5' RACE reads again in MiXCR, with one record for every CDR3 protein. The table has hundreds of thousands of distinct CDR3 sequences, about a sixth seen once. The sequencing sample was made of PBMCs or a T cell subset sorted from them (not recorded which). These receptors all stem from a man younger than 35 who had mild COVID-19 (a few samples of this study predate the infection). Cell type and time point are not known.

This clonotype came up many times. Here the CDR3 reads CASSTGRNTEAFF. In DNA, the CDR3 is TGTGCCAGCAGCACGGGACGGAACACTGAAGCTTTCTTT. The chain is built from TRBV2 and TRBJ1-1, with D tentatively TRBD1 (5 bases). This CDR3 region has 13 residues. CDR1 SNHLY and CDR2 FYNNEI come from the germline V gene. The germline V and J ends were trimmed by 6 bases and 1 base, with 9 bases remaining between them.

CDR3 region: CSAAPGTDNTGELFF. The CDR3 DNA follows: TGCAGTGCTGCCCCCGGGACAGATAACACCGGGGAGCTGTTTTTT. V and J are TRBV20-1 and TRBJ2-2, with TRBD1 identical over 7 bases. The trim removed 5 bases at V and 2 bases at J, leaving 8 bases unmatched. CDR1 and CDR2 from the germline V gene are DFQATT and SNEGSKA (reference sequence). The CDR3 extends over 15 amino acids.

The V call is TRBV5-1, the J call TRBJ2-5; TRBD1 or TRBD2 may be the D gene (6 bases each). CDR1 is SGHRS, CDR2 YFSETQ, per germline. This CDR3 contains 15 residues. V was clipped by 1 base and J by 1 base, with 11 bases between them. In DNA, the CDR3 is TGCGCCAGCAGCTTGTTGAGGGGGGCCCAAGAGACCCAGTACTTC. Translating it yields CASSLLRGAQETQYF.

This clonotype was picked up many times. The rearrangement links TRBV14 to TRBJ1-2; 8 positions agree with TRBD1. V shed 1 base and J 2 bases; nucleotides not matched to a gene: 9. Per the germline V gene, CDR1 is SGHDN and CDR2 is FVKESK. The CDR3 runs 17 residues. This CDR3 reads CASSQGLGRGPNYGYTF. The CDR3, as DNA: TGTGCCAGCAGCCAAGGCCTAGGCAGGGGGCCCAACTATGGCTACACCTTC. Variable domain in full (rest from reference TRBV14 and TRBJ1-2): EAGVTQFPSHSVIEKGQTVTLRCDPISGHDNLYWYRRVMGKEIKFLLHFVKESKQDESGMPNNRFLAERTGGTYSTLKVQPAELEDSGVYFCASSQGLGRGPNYGYTFGSGTRLTVV.

There are many counts of this clonotype. The V and J genes are TRBV5-4 and TRBJ2-3; no definite D call. This CDR3 spans 14 amino acids. Germline V gene data show CDR1 as SGHNT and CDR2 as YYREEE (reference sequence). The V end was cut by 2 bases, the J end by 2 bases, with 9 bases between. The CDR3 region has the DNA TGTGCCAGCAGCTTAAAATCCCCCACAGATACGCAGTATTTT. Its translation: CASSLKSPTDTQYF.

The sample holds many counts of this clonotype. The rearrangement uses TRBV28 and TRBJ2-3; D perhaps matches TRBD2 (6 bases). CDR3 size: 17 residues. V lost 1 base to trimming and J lost 2 bases, with 16 bases between them. Looked up from germline, CDR1 is MDHEN and CDR2 is SYDVKM. CDR3 in amino acids: CASSLLAAGQATDTQYF. The CDR3 DNA follows: TGTGCCAGCAGTTTATTAGCAGCGGGTCAGGCCACAGATACGCAGTATTTT.

This clonotype was counted only a few times. V gene TRBV7-9 combines with J gene TRBJ2-7, with D tentatively TRBD1 or TRBD2 (5 bases each). The CDR3 sequence is 14 residues long. The V gene's germline CDR1 is SEHNR and CDR2 FQNEAQ (reference sequence). V was pared by 1 base and J by 4 bases, with 11 bases between. The CDR3 is CASSLGGENYEQYF. The CDR3 nucleotides are TGTGCCAGCAGCTTAGGAGGGGAGAATTACGAGCAGTACTTC.

The chain carries TRBV12-3 or TRBV12-4 and TRBJ1-1, with D tentatively TRBD1 (5 bases). The CDR3 sequence is 15 residues long. V gave up 7 bases and J gave up 4 bases, with 19 bases separating them. The chain's CDR3 is CASTPMGEKGTEAFF. The CDR3 nucleotides read TGTGCCAGCACCCCTATGGGGGAAAAAGGCACTGAAGCTTTCTTT.

CDR3 nucleotides: TGCGCCAGCAGCTCCCGGGACAGACCCACCGGGGAGCTGTTTTTT. Amino acids: CASSSRDRPTGELFF. The J gene is TRBJ2-2, the V gene TRBV5-1; 7 bases align to TRBD1. The V gene end was trimmed by 3 bases and the J gene end by 4 bases; junction bases not matched to a gene: 6. Germline V CDR1 and CDR2: SGHRS, YFSETQ. The CDR3 spans 15 residues. Full variable domain (missing parts from reference TRBV5-1 and TRBJ2-2): KAGVTQTPRYLIKTRGQQVTLSCSPISGHRSVSWYQQTPGQGLQFLFEYFSETQRNKGNFPGRFSGRQFSNSRSEMNVSTLELGDSALYLCASSSRDRPTGELFFGEGSRLTVL.

The chain couples TRBV4-3 to TRBJ2-7; 8 bases align to TRBD1. This CDR3 region has 15 residues. Germline V CDR1 and CDR2: LGHNA, YSLEER. V was clipped by 0 bases and J by 7 bases; unmatched bases: 8. The CDR3 region has the DNA TGCGCCAGCAGCCAAGATCTCCAGGGGGCGCGTGAGCAGTACTTC. It specifies CASSQDLQGAREQYF.

With regard to this clonotype: This may stem from a read error, because a much larger clone lies one nucleotide away. V is TRBV5-1 and J is TRBJ1-1; no definite D call. The CDR3 sequence is 12 residues long. V lost 4 bases to trimming and J lost 8 bases, with 12 bases between them. CDR1 and CDR2 from the germline V gene are SGHRS and YFSETQ. The CDR3 reads CASSPGEREAFF. The CDR3 region has the DNA TGCGCCAGCAGCCCAGGAGAGAGGGAAGCTTTCTTT.

This chain uses TRBV5-5 with TRBJ1-1; tentatively, D is TRBD1 (6 bases). Germline V gives CDR1 SGHKS, CDR2 YYEKEE (reference sequence). The CDR3 totals 13 residues. Trimming left V 10 bases short and J 6 bases short, with 19 bases between. The CDR3 DNA sequence: TGTGCCGTGGGGGGCCCCAAAGGGCCTGAAGCTTTCTTT. Amino acids: CAVGGPKGPEAFF.

Only a few counts were recorded for this clonotype. The chain combines TRBV7-3 with TRBJ2-7; D is unclear. The CDR3 loop spans 13 amino acids. CDR1 is SGHTA, CDR2 FQGTGA, per germline. Trimming took off 5 bases at V and 6 bases at J, with 14 bases between the two ends. DNA of the CDR3: TGTGCCAGCAGCGCATCGCGGTCCAGCGAGCAGTACTTC. Its translation: CASSASRSSEQYF.

This sequence joins TRBV6-2 or TRBV6-3 and TRBJ1-1; D is perhaps TRBD1 (5 bases). V lost 2 bases and J 5 bases, leaving 12 bases between the germline ends. This CDR3 spans 14 amino acids. Looked up from germline, CDR1 is MNHEY and CDR2 is SVGEGT. The CDR3 region has the DNA TGTGCCAGCAGTTACGGCACAGGCCGTACTGAAGCTTTCTTT. It codes for CASSYGTGRTEAFF.

The V gene is TRBV18, the J gene TRBJ2-2; possibly TRBD2 for D (6 bases). Germline V lookup: CDR1 KGHSH, CDR2 LQKENI. V was cut by 2 bases and J by 5 bases, with 12 bases left in between. The CDR3 covers 15 residues. The CDR3 here is CASSPYSGRTGELFF. The CDR3 coding sequence is TGTGCCAGCTCACCATACTCAGGGAGGACCGGGGAGCTGTTTTTT. Full variable domain (outside the CDR3, taken from reference TRBV18 and TRBJ2-2): NAGVMQNPRHLVRRRGQEARLRCSPMKGHSHVYWYRQLPEEGLKFMVYLQKENIIDESGMPKERFSAEFPKEGPSILRIQQVVRGDSAAYFCASSPYSGRTGELFFGEGSRLTVL.

V is TRBV3-1 and J is TRBJ2-3; 8 bases match TRBD2. This CDR3 has 16 amino acids. Germline CDR1 LGHDT, CDR2 YNNKEL (reference sequence). V lost 1 base and J lost 4; bases outside the gene matches: 7. The CDR3 sequence is CASSQGVGLVSDTQYF. CDR3 in DNA: TGTGCCAGCAGCCAAGGGGTGGGACTAGTCTCAGATACGCAGTATTTT.

The chain combines TRBV25-1 with TRBJ2-7, with 9 bases fitting TRBD1. Germline assignment: CDR1 MGHDK and CDR2 SYGVNS. V trimming: 8 bases; J trimming: 5 bases; junction bases outside the gene matches: 13. The CDR3 contains 15 residues. The CDR3 reads CASSPGITGGHEQYV. CDR3 in DNA: TGTGCCAGCTCCCCGGGGATCACAGGGGGCCACGAGCAGTACGTC.

This clonotype was found a few times. V and J are TRBV6-2 or TRBV6-3 and TRBJ2-7, with D possibly called TRBD1 or TRBD2 (5 bases each). This CDR3 has 14 residues. Germline assignment: CDR1 MNHEY and CDR2 SVGEGT. Trimming removed 5 bases at V and 2 bases at J, with 13 bases between. The CDR3 loop reads CASSVRDETYEQYF. DNA for the CDR3: TGTGCCAGCAGTGTCCGGGACGAGACCTACGAGCAGTACTTC.

The chain is built from TRBV7-9 and TRBJ2-3; tentatively, D is TRBD1 (6 bases). The CDR3 is 14 amino acids. The germline V and J ends were trimmed by 7 bases and 3 bases, with 14 bases remaining between them. Germline CDR1 is SEHNR and CDR2 is FQNEAQ (reference sequence). This CDR3 is CASTQAGATDTQYF. CDR3 sequence (DNA): TGTGCCAGCACTCAGGCAGGGGCAACAGATACGCAGTATTTT.

The J gene is TRBJ1-3, the V gene TRBV30; D unclear. There are 13 residues in the CDR3. Germline V CDR1 and CDR2: GTSNPN, SVGIG (reference sequence). The V gene lost 2 bases and the J gene lost 2 bases, with 7 bases spanning the gap. CDR3 residues: CAWSQAAGNTIYF. The DNA for the CDR3 is TGTGCCTGGAGTCAGGCCGCTGGAAACACCATATATTTT.